This T cell receptor beta chain was observed in a study of shared clonotypes between healthy human individuals. The genomic DNA of each subset was split evenly across several immunoSEQ plates. TCRdb's table, derived via immunoSEQ multiplex PCR, lists solely in-frame clones and lacks some. The sample carries about 2.4 million clones, approximately 93% recorded once. Study-wide results and caveats: Sharing across a few donors was seen in 4% to 5% of naive CD4 clonotypes. Generally, estimated richness proved larger in naive subsets than it did in memory subsets. At large depth, rarefaction still showed sorted-subset sequencing to be incomplete.

Germline assignment: CDR1 SGHAT and CDR2 FQNNGV. The CDR3 runs to 15 residues. Trimming took 5 bases from V and 2 from J; bases not matched to a gene: 7. Remarks on this clone: Antigen: not known.

The chain combines TRBV11-2 with TRBJ2-3; 7 nucleotides match TRBD2. The TCR comes from a man younger than 30 in good health. Some clones in this sample may be carry-over from other donors' samples. Sequencing used naive CD4+ T cells from PBMCs. The sample's subset: CD45RA+ positively selected. The CDR3 DNA is TGTGCCAGCAGCCCCTCCGGGACTATCACAGATACGCAGTATTTT. Its protein is CASSPSGTITDTQYF.